A single sample gave rise to the 9 T cell receptor beta chains below, sequenced in a study of cytomegalovirus exposure and HLA in healthy donors. Vbeta (60) and Jbeta (13) primers were used in the PCR. Sequencing was performed with immunoSEQ multiplex PCR; in TCRdb, only in-frame clones are kept and a portion is missing. Among under 200,000 clones listed, over 75% were seen once. Sequencing was carried out using PBMCs. Receptors were obtained from a human donor in good health.

This clone was counted a few times. Germline and junction disagree at one end, which may indicate a read error. The chain links TRBV5-6 to TRBJ1-1; 10 bases are shared with TRBD1. The germline V gene encodes CDR1 SGHDT and CDR2 YYEEEE. This CDR3 is 14 amino acids long. The CDR3 nucleotides read TGTGCCAGCAGCTTAACCGGGACAGGGGTTCTAGCCGTCTTT. Encoded protein: CASSLTGTGVLAVF.

This chain joins TRBV4-3 and TRBJ2-5; unclear D gene. The length of the CDR3 is 14 residues. In germline, CDR1 is LGHNA, CDR2 YSLEER. Trimming shortened V by 1 base and J by 7 bases, and 13 bases separated the two germline ends. CDR3 sequence (DNA): TGCGCCAGCAGCCAAGTAGGCTCCTCGGGGACCCAGTACTTC. Translating it yields CASSQVGSSGTQYF.

The chain carries TRBV27 and TRBJ2-7; tentatively, D is TRBD1 (6 bases). The V end was cut by 4 bases, the J end by 5 bases, with 6 bases between. The germline V gene has CDR1 MNHEY and CDR2 SMNVEV (reference sequence). The CDR3 length is 11 residues. The CDR3 spells CASSSGDEQYF. The CDR3 DNA reads TGTGCCAGCAGTTCAGGGGACGAGCAGTACTTC.

The J gene is TRBJ1-1, the V gene TRBV11-3; D not resolved. V lost 5 bases to trimming and J lost 4 bases, with 5 bases between them. Germline V gene lookup returns CDR1 SGHNT and CDR2 YENEEA. This CDR3 contains 11 residues. The DNA of the CDR3 is TGTGCCAGCAGCCTCTCCACTGAAGCTTTCTTT. It codes for CASSLSTEAFF.

The chain links TRBV4-3 to TRBJ2-7, with 10 bases matching TRBD2. The germline V gene has CDR1 LGHNA and CDR2 YSLEER. The CDR3 has 17 residues. Germline trimming cut 0 bases from V and 4 bases from J; bases unmatched to any gene: 9. The CDR3: CASSQDWERGGLYEQYF. CDR3 in DNA: TGCGCCAGCAGCCAAGATTGGGAGCGGGGGGGCCTTTACGAGCAGTACTTC.

The V gene is TRBV7-3, the J gene TRBJ2-7; perhaps TRBD2 as D (5 bases). Per germline, CDR1 SGHTA and CDR2 FQGTGA. Trimming took off 5 bases at V and 0 bases at J, with 17 bases between the two ends. The CDR3 has 16 residues. CDR3 amino acids: CASSVLRWELSYEQYF. The CDR3 coding sequence is TGTGCCAGCAGCGTACTCCGGTGGGAGCTCTCCTACGAGCAGTACTTC.

The sample holds a few counts of this clone. The chain employs TRBV10-3 and TRBJ1-1; D unresolved. The CDR3 has 13 amino acids. In germline, CDR1 is ENHRY, CDR2 SYGVKD. V dropped 10 bases and J dropped 0 bases, with 12 bases sitting between them. The DNA for the CDR3 is TGTGCCACCCGTGGAGAGATGAACACTGAAGCTTTCTTT. Amino acids: CATRGEMNTEAFF.

The chain joins TRBV10-3 to TRBJ2-2; the D gene is possibly TRBD2 (6 bases). V was clipped by 10 bases and J by 1 base, with 13 bases between them. Germline V gene data show CDR1 as ENHRY and CDR2 as SYGVKD. The CDR3 has 14 amino acids. The CDR3 coding sequence is TGTGCCAACTCCGGGACTTTGAACACCGGGGAGCTGTTTTTT. This gives the protein CANSGTLNTGELFF.

This chain joins TRBV4-3 and TRBJ2-2; TRBD1 matches at 9 bases. CDR1 is LGHNA, CDR2 YSLEER, per germline. The V segment lost 3 bases and the J segment 7 bases; nucleotides outside the gene matches: 6. The CDR3 covers 15 residues. The CDR3 DNA follows: TGCGCCAGCAGCCATCCGGACAGGGGAAACGGGGAGCTGTTTTTT. Residues: CASSHPDRGNGELFF.